The 30 T cell receptor beta chains below were found in one sample sequenced in a study of blood T cell repertoires in COVID-19. The protocol was immunoSEQ multiplex PCR, while the TCRdb copy is restricted to in-frame clones and leaves out a portion. The sample carries around 93,000 clones, approximately 90% recorded once. The sample taken for sequencing was peripheral blood. The receptors derive from a human donor in a cohort sampled during active COVID-19.

V is TRBV5-4 and J is TRBJ1-2; D is unclear. CDR1 and CDR2 (germline): SGHNT, YYREEE (reference sequence). V lost 2 bases to trimming and J lost 7 bases, with 12 bases between them. This CDR3 has 13 amino acids. This CDR3 is CASSLGAGPGYTF. The CDR3 DNA sequence: TGTGCCAGCAGCTTAGGTGCAGGCCCTGGCTACACCTTC. Variable domain in full (rest from reference TRBV5-4 and TRBJ1-2): ETGVTQSPTHLIKTRGQQVTLRCSSQSGHNTVSWYQQALGQGPQFIFQYYREEENGRGNFPPRFSGLQFPNYSSELNVNALELDDSALYLCASSLGAGPGYTFGSGTRLTVV.

The CDR3 loop reads CASSPGLAIVAETQYF. The DNA of the CDR3 is TGTGCCAGCTCACCGGGACTAGCGATCGTTGCGGAGACCCAGTACTTC. The chain combines TRBV18 with TRBJ2-5; 10 bases match TRBD2. The germline V gene has CDR1 KGHSH and CDR2 LQKENI. J lost 5 bases, V lost 3 bases, and 9 bases had no gene match. This CDR3 spans 16 amino acids.

The rearrangement joins TRBV6-2 or TRBV6-3 to TRBJ2-3, with D tentatively TRBD1 (6 bases). The CDR3 runs 18 residues. V gave up 5 bases and J gave up 1 base, with 22 bases separating them. The germline gives CDR1 MNHEY, CDR2 SVGEGT. The CDR3 region has the DNA TGTGCCAGCAGTCCACCTCTGGACAGATTTACTCGCACAGATACGCAGTATTTT. Amino acids: CASSPPLDRFTRTDTQYF.

The chain links TRBV18 to TRBJ2-7; TRBD1 is a possible D gene (6 bases). The CDR3 covers 15 residues. V lost 3 bases and J 3 bases, leaving 15 bases between the germline ends. Germline CDR1 is KGHSH and CDR2 is LQKENI. The CDR3 DNA reads as TGTGCCAGCTCACCTTCGGTAGGACAGCTCTACGAGCAGTACTTC. This translates into CASSPSVGQLYEQYF.

The chain is built from TRBV5-8 and TRBJ1-5; D gene unclear. V gave up 4 bases and J gave up 5 bases, with 10 bases separating them. Looked up from germline, CDR1 is SGHTS and CDR2 is YDEGEE. The CDR3 sequence is 13 residues long. The CDR3 spells CASSRTYDQPQHF. The CDR3 DNA is TGTGCCAGCAGCCGGACTTACGATCAGCCCCAGCATTTT.

The chain combines TRBV27 with TRBJ2-3; TRBD2 is a possible D gene (6 bases). Germline V lookup: CDR1 MNHEY, CDR2 SMNVEV (reference sequence). Trimming left V 3 bases short and J 4 bases short, with 14 bases between. This CDR3 has 15 residues. CDR3 loop: CASSFGGKRADTQYF. The CDR3 DNA sequence: TGTGCCAGCAGTTTTGGGGGGAAGAGGGCAGATACGCAGTATTTT.

V is TRBV18 and J is TRBJ1-6; a weak D match, TRBD1 (6 bases). The length of the CDR3 is 14 residues. Trimming took 5 bases from V and 7 from J, leaving 12 bases between them. The germline V gene encodes CDR1 KGHSH and CDR2 LQKENI. The CDR3 protein is CASSGLDSNSPLHF. The CDR3 DNA follows: TGTGCCAGCTCAGGCTTGGACAGCAATTCACCCCTCCACTTT. Together with reference TRBV18 and TRBJ1-6, the CDR3 gives the full variable domain: NAGVMQNPRHLVRRRGQEARLRCSPMKGHSHVYWYRQLPEEGLKFMVYLQKENIIDESGMPKERFSAEFPKEGPSILRIQQVVRGDSAAYFCASSGLDSNSPLHFGNGTRLTVT.

DNA for the CDR3: TGTGCCAGCAGCCCCATGGGGAGTGACATCAACACGAATGAGCAGTTCTTC. As protein: CASSPMGSDINTNEQFF. The rearrangement links TRBV7-3 to TRBJ2-1; possibly TRBD2 for D (5 bases). Looked up from germline, CDR1 is SGHTA and CDR2 is FQGTGA. The CDR3 runs 17 residues. V lost 5 bases and J lost 7, with 24 bases in between.

The chain joins TRBV19 to TRBJ1-1; D gene ambiguous. This CDR3 region has 15 residues. The V end was cut by 4 bases, the J end by 4 bases, with 16 bases between. The germline V gene encodes CDR1 LNHDA and CDR2 SQIVND (reference sequence). The CDR3: CASSTEIGPGTEAFF. In nucleotides, the CDR3 is TGTGCCAGTAGTACAGAGATCGGCCCGGGCACTGAAGCTTTCTTT.

The chain uses TRBV30 and TRBJ2-2; 9 bases are shared with TRBD2. V was clipped by 1 base and J by 2 bases; unmatched bases: 2. Germline lookup yields CDR1 GTSNPN and CDR2 SVGIG (reference sequence). The CDR3 loop spans 15 amino acids. The chain's CDR3 is CAWSGLAVNTGELFF. For the CDR3, the DNA is TGTGCCTGGAGTGGACTAGCGGTTAACACCGGGGAGCTGTTTTTT.

The gene calls are TRBV10-3 and TRBJ2-7; weak D call: TRBD1 (6 bases). The CDR3 sequence is 12 residues long. V lost 5 bases, J lost 5 bases, and 10 bases lay in between. The germline CDR1 and CDR2 sequences are ENHRY and SYGVKD. The CDR3 reads CAISLQGHEQYF. In DNA form, the CDR3 reads TGTGCCATCAGTCTACAGGGTCACGAGCAGTACTTC.

The rearrangement uses TRBV24-1 and TRBJ2-1; 12 bases line up with TRBD2. The CDR3 contains 17 residues. Germline CDR1 KGHDR, CDR2 SFDVKD. V shed 4 bases, J shed 4 bases, and the junction held 7 bases outside the gene matches. CDR3 residues: CATSDSTSGGYYNEQFF. The CDR3 nucleotides are TGTGCCACCAGTGACTCCACTAGCGGGGGGTATTACAATGAGCAGTTCTTC.

This clone turned up a few times. The V call is TRBV3-1 (or the pseudogene TRBV3-2), the J call TRBJ1-5, with 8 bases identical to TRBD1. The CDR3 is made up of 13 amino acids. V was clipped by 11 bases and J by 1 base; unmatched bases: 4. From germline, CDR1 is LGHDT and CDR2 YNNKEL (reference sequence). This chain's CDR3 is CAGDRGSNQPQHF. The CDR3 DNA reads as TGTGCCGGCGACAGGGGAAGCAATCAGCCCCAGCATTTT.

The V gene is TRBV5-1, the J gene TRBJ2-7; 14 bases align to TRBD2. In germline, CDR1 is SGHRS, CDR2 YFSETQ. The CDR3 contains 16 residues. The trim removed 3 bases at V and 6 bases at J, leaving 8 bases unmatched. CDR3 residues: CASSSSTSGRAFEQYF. The CDR3 coding sequence is TGCGCCAGCAGCTCCTCGACTAGCGGGAGGGCCTTCGAGCAGTACTTC.

The rearrangement links TRBV6-1 to TRBJ1-1; D remains unclear. This CDR3 contains 16 residues. Trimming cost V 0 bases and J 4 bases, with 15 bases left between them. CDR1 and CDR2 (germline): MNHNS, SASEGT. CDR3 sequence (DNA): TGTGCCAGCAGTGAAGCGCAGGAGGCGGGGAGCACTGAAGCTTTCTTT. It is translated as CASSEAQEAGSTEAFF.

This clone was detected a few times. This rearrangement joins TRBV5-1 to TRBJ1-1, with 8 bases lining up with TRBD1. Germline CDR1 reads SGHRS; CDR2 reads YFSETQ. The CDR3 has 15 amino acids. With 4 bases clipped from V and 9 bases from J, the junction kept 14 bases outside the gene matches. CDR3 in amino acids: CASSPSAQGAGKAFF. CDR3 nucleotides: TGCGCCAGCAGCCCCTCTGCTCAGGGGGCAGGAAAAGCTTTCTTT.

V and J are TRBV3-1 (or the pseudogene TRBV3-2) and TRBJ1-2; D is perhaps TRBD1 (5 bases). Germline V gives CDR1 LGHDT, CDR2 YNNKEL (reference sequence). This CDR3 has 19 residues. With 1 base removed from V and 4 bases from J, the gap between germline ends came to 25 bases. CDR3 region: CASSQVIQDTFLVPYGYTF. DNA for the CDR3: TGTGCCAGCAGCCAAGTAATCCAGGACACCTTCCTGGTTCCCTATGGCTACACCTTC.

V is TRBV4-1 and J is TRBJ1-5; D perhaps matches TRBD1 (5 bases). This CDR3 spans 14 amino acids. Deletions cut 1 base from V and 6 bases from J, with 10 bases between. Germline V CDR1 and CDR2: MGHRA, YSYEKL. CDR3 sequence reads: CASSQGTRVQPQHF. CDR3 nucleotides: TGCGCCAGCAGCCAAGGGACAAGGGTTCAGCCCCAGCATTTT.

This clone was detected once. The rearrangement uses TRBV4-3 and TRBJ2-1, with D possibly being TRBD2 (5 bases). V gave up 1 base and J gave up 6 bases, with 10 bases separating them. This CDR3 region has 14 residues. Looked up from germline, CDR1 is LGHNA and CDR2 is YSLEER. The chain's CDR3 is CASSQAVSGNEQFF. In DNA form, the CDR3 reads TGCGCCAGCAGCCAAGCGGTCAGCGGCAATGAGCAGTTCTTC.

The gene calls are TRBV2 and TRBJ1-5; 11 bases match TRBD1. The germline CDR1 and CDR2 sequences are SNHLY and FYNNEI. This CDR3 contains 14 residues. J gave up 5 bases and V 7 bases, and 4 bases lay outside the gene matches. As DNA, the CDR3 is TGTGCCAGCATCAGGGACAGGGGGGATCAGCCCCAGCATTTT. This sequence encodes CASIRDRGDQPQHF.

The chain links TRBV3-1 (or the pseudogene TRBV3-2) to TRBJ2-7, with 10 bases fitting TRBD2. The CDR3 length is 15 residues. Germline V CDR1 and CDR2: LGHDT, YNNKEL (reference sequence). V trimming: 5 bases; J trimming: 2 bases; junction bases outside the gene matches: 6. This CDR3 reads CASSLLAGGPYEQYF. CDR3 bases: TGTGCCAGCAGCTTGTTAGCGGGAGGCCCCTACGAGCAGTACTTC.

This clone was picked up one time. This rearrangement joins TRBV2 to TRBJ1-4; 7 nucleotides match TRBD1. Germline CDR1 is SNHLY and CDR2 is FYNNEI. V lost 5 bases and J lost 0; bases outside the gene matches: 3. CDR3 size: 15 residues. The CDR3 sequence is CASSFTGATNEKLFF. CDR3 nucleotides: TGTGCCAGCAGTTTCACAGGGGCAACTAATGAAAAACTGTTTTTT.

The chain recombines TRBV5-1 with TRBJ2-2; D is unclear. Trimming cost V 2 bases and J 2 bases, with 10 bases left between them. This CDR3 comprises 15 residues. In germline, CDR1 is SGHRS, CDR2 YFSETQ. CDR3 coding DNA: TGCGCCAGCAGCTTCGGTTCTTTAAACACCGGGGAGCTGTTTTTT. Protein: CASSFGSLNTGELFF. Full variable domain (remainder filled in from reference TRBV5-1 and TRBJ2-2): KAGVTQTPRYLIKTRGQQVTLSCSPISGHRSVSWYQQTPGQGLQFLFEYFSETQRNKGNFPGRFSGRQFSNSRSEMNVSTLELGDSALYLCASSFGSLNTGELFFGEGSRLTVL.

The CDR3 DNA follows: TGCGCCAGCAGCTTCGGGGGGGCGAGCTCTGGAAACACCATATATTTT. Protein sequence: CASSFGGASSGNTIYF. J is TRBJ1-3 and V is TRBV5-1, with TRBD1 as a possible D gene (6 bases). Germline V CDR1 and CDR2: SGHRS, YFSETQ. CDR3 size: 16 residues. The V end was cut by 2 bases, the J end by 0 bases, with 12 bases between. The variable domain in full, with the rest retrieved from reference TRBV5-1 and TRBJ1-3, is KAGVTQTPRYLIKTRGQQVTLSCSPISGHRSVSWYQQTPGQGLQFLFEYFSETQRNKGNFPGRFSGRQFSNSRSEMNVSTLELGDSALYLCASSFGGASSGNTIYFGEGSWLTVV.

This rearrangement joins TRBV18 to TRBJ2-7; TRBD1 agrees at 8 bases. The CDR3 loop spans 16 amino acids. V gave up 5 bases and J gave up 1 base; unmatched junction bases: 10. CDR1 is KGHSH and CDR2 is LQKENI in the germline V gene. The CDR3 region is CASSDPGQAPSYEQYF. The CDR3 coding sequence is TGTGCCAGCTCAGACCCGGGACAGGCTCCTTCCTACGAGCAGTACTTC. Looking up the rest from reference TRBV18 and TRBJ2-7 gives the full variable domain: NAGVMQNPRHLVRRRGQEARLRCSPMKGHSHVYWYRQLPEEGLKFMVYLQKENIIDESGMPKERFSAEFPKEGPSILRIQQVVRGDSAAYFCASSDPGQAPSYEQYFGPGTRLTVT.

The CDR3 protein is CASSLDFEGANVLTF. The CDR3 bases are TGTGCCAGCAGTCTAGACTTTGAGGGGGCCAACGTCCTGACTTTC. The J gene is TRBJ2-6, the V gene TRBV2; D is ambiguous. V was clipped by 5 bases and J by 4 bases, with 12 bases between them. The CDR3 covers 15 residues. CDR1 and CDR2 from the germline V gene are SNHLY and FYNNEI.

The CDR3 DNA reads TGTGCCAGCAGCTGGACACCGAACACTGAAGCTTTCTTT. Amino acid sequence: CASSWTPNTEAFF. This sequence joins TRBV7-3 and TRBJ1-1, with D perhaps TRBD1 (5 bases). Between the trimmed V and J ends, which lost 4 bases and 1 base, there was a span of 7 bases. Germline-derived CDR1 and CDR2 are SGHTA and FQGTGA. The CDR3 runs to 13 residues. Full variable domain (missing parts from reference TRBV7-3 and TRBJ1-1): GAGVSQTPSNKVTEKGKYVELRCDPISGHTALYWYRQSLGQGPEFLIYFQGTGAADDSGLPNDRFFAVRPEGSVSTLKIQRTERGDSAVYLCASSWTPNTEAFFGQGTRLTVV.

This sequence joins TRBV20-1 and TRBJ1-1, with a possible D match to TRBD1 (5 bases). V was shortened by 4 bases and J by 7 bases, with 10 bases between the two germline ends. This CDR3 is 11 amino acids long. Germline lookup yields CDR1 DFQATT and CDR2 SNEGSKA (reference sequence). DNA of the CDR3: TGCAGTGCTACAGGGAGGGTTGAAGCTTTCTTT. Translation: CSATGRVEAFF.

The chain links TRBV7-9 to TRBJ2-1, with 10 bases lining up with TRBD2. J gave up 1 base and V 3 bases, and 12 bases lay outside the gene matches. CDR1 is SEHNR and CDR2 is FQNEAQ in the germline V gene (reference sequence). CDR3 length equals 19 residues. Here the CDR3 DNA reads TGTGCCAGCAGCTTGAACCCCGGAGCGGGAGGGGGGTCCTACAATGAGCAGTTCTTC. Encoded protein: CASSLNPGAGGGSYNEQFF.

This chain links TRBV2 with TRBJ2-3, with D uncertain. The CDR3 length is 14 residues. Germline V lookup: CDR1 SNHLY, CDR2 FYNNEI. V was pared by 7 bases and J by 0 bases, with 11 bases between. CDR3 region: CASISLVSTDTQYF. The CDR3 region has the DNA TGTGCCAGCATTTCGCTAGTCAGCACAGATACGCAGTATTTT.